A single sample gave rise to the 14 T cell receptor beta chains below, sequenced in a study of blood T cell repertoires in COVID-19. The table came from immunoSEQ multiplex PCR; TCRdb's copy has only in-frame clones and leaves some out. This repertoire shows 120,000 or so clones, 84% found once; its top ten account for 9.5% to 15%. The source material was peripheral blood. Receptors were obtained from a woman aged 25 to 39 who had recovered from COVID-19.

The V gene is TRBV4-1, the J gene TRBJ2-1; 7 nucleotides align to TRBD2. The CDR3 covers 15 residues. Per germline, CDR1 MGHRA and CDR2 YSYEKL. V shed 0 bases and J 6 bases; nucleotides not matched to a gene: 5. As DNA, the CDR3 is TGCGCCAGCAGCCAAGACCCGGGGGGTGGCAATGAGCAGTTCTTC. It specifies CASSQDPGGGNEQFF.

The chain uses TRBV7-9 and TRBJ2-7; D remains unclear. There are 13 residues in the CDR3. With 1 base removed from V and 4 bases from J, the gap between germline ends came to 8 bases. CDR1 is SEHNR and CDR2 is FQNEAQ in the germline V gene (reference sequence). The CDR3 loop is CASSLDPRYEQYF. CDR3 nucleotides: TGTGCCAGCAGCTTAGACCCGAGATACGAGCAGTACTTC.

This clone appeared a single time. The V and J genes are TRBV7-8 and TRBJ2-1, with 12 bases that match TRBD1. Trimming at V came to 4 bases and at J to 2 bases, leaving 3 bases not matched to a gene. Germline V gene data show CDR1 as SGHVS and CDR2 as FQNEAQ. The CDR3 extends over 16 amino acids. The CDR3 is CASSWGTGGAYNEQFF. In DNA form, the CDR3 reads TGTGCCAGCAGCTGGGGGACAGGGGGCGCCTACAATGAGCAGTTCTTC.

This chain connects TRBV19 to TRBJ1-3; 8 bases are shared with TRBD1. Germline-derived CDR1 and CDR2 are LNHDA and SQIVND (reference sequence). CDR3 length: 17 amino acids. V gave up 5 bases and J gave up 1 base; unmatched junction bases: 10. The CDR3 DNA reads as TGTGCCAGTAGTCGATCTCCGGGACAGGTTTCTGGAAACACCATATATTTT. It encodes CASSRSPGQVSGNTIYF.

This rearrangement joins TRBV19 to TRBJ2-6; TRBD2 is a possible D gene (5 bases). The CDR3 is 15 residues long. With 7 bases removed from V and 2 bases from J, the gap between germline ends came to 12 bases. Per the germline V gene, CDR1 is LNHDA and CDR2 is SQIVND (reference sequence). The CDR3 coding sequence is TGTGCCAGTACTTTTTCCGGGGCTGGGGCCAACGTCCTGACTTTC. Protein: CASTFSGAGANVLTF.

Worth noting for this clone: Within the sample, other DNA sequences also encode this same CDR3. The CDR3 region has the DNA TGTGCCAGCAGTAGGGGGAACACTGAAGCTTTCTTT. Residues: CASSRGNTEAFF. V usage is TRBV25-1 and J usage is TRBJ1-1; possibly TRBD1 for D (5 bases). The CDR3 runs 12 residues. V gave up 5 bases and J gave up 1 base, with 5 bases separating them. Germline values: CDR1 MGHDK, CDR2 SYGVNS.

V usage is TRBV10-1 and J usage is TRBJ2-3, with TRBD2 matching over 8 bases. CDR1 and CDR2 (germline): WNHNN, SYGVQD (reference sequence). Unmatched junction bases numbered 5, after V lost 6 bases and J lost 3 bases. The CDR3 runs 14 residues. The CDR3, as DNA: TGCGCCAGCAGCAGAGCGGGAGTTACAGATACGCAGTATTTT. This translates into CASSRAGVTDTQYF.

This clone was seen a handful of times. V is TRBV25-1 and J is TRBJ2-5, with TRBD2 identical over 7 bases. The length of the CDR3 is 15 residues. J gave up 4 bases and V 7 bases, and 12 bases lay outside the gene matches. Germline V lookup: CDR1 MGHDK, CDR2 SYGVNS. CDR3 loop: CASTMSLGGGETQYF. The CDR3 DNA sequence: TGTGCCAGCACCATGTCGTTGGGGGGGGGAGAGACCCAGTACTTC.

This clone appeared a single time. This sequence joins TRBV13 and TRBJ2-7; a weak D match, TRBD1 (5 bases). This CDR3 is 15 amino acids long. Looked up from germline, CDR1 is PRHDT and CDR2 is FYEKMQ (reference sequence). Trimming stripped 5 bases from V and 5 bases from J, with 19 bases between. The CDR3 coding sequence is TGTGCCAGCAGCCCTAAGACAGTCCATGGCGACGAGCAGTACTTC. Encoded protein: CASSPKTVHGDEQYF.

The genes are TRBV5-1 and TRBJ2-2; tentatively, D is TRBD1 (6 bases). CDR3 length: 17 residues. Germline V lookup: CDR1 SGHRS, CDR2 YFSETQ. The ends were cut back, 5 bases at V and 1 base at J, with 18 bases in the middle. The CDR3 coding sequence is TGCGCCAGCAGTAACAGGGCGGCCGCCGGGAACACCGGGGAGCTGTTTTTT. Its translation: CASSNRAAAGNTGELFF.

CDR3 coding DNA: TGTGCCTGGAGTCTAATCACAGATACGCAGTATTTT. Residues: CAWSLITDTQYF. The chain links TRBV30 to TRBJ2-3; unclear D gene. The germline V and J ends were trimmed by 2 bases and 2 bases, with 5 bases remaining between them. CDR3 length equals 12 residues. CDR1 and CDR2 from the germline V gene are GTSNPN and SVGIG (reference sequence).

This chain uses TRBV20-1 with TRBJ2-7, with 9 bases fitting TRBD2. The CDR3 runs to 15 residues. The germline V gene has CDR1 DFQATT and CDR2 SNEGSKA (reference sequence). V shed 3 bases, J shed 2 bases, and the junction held 8 bases outside the gene matches. The CDR3 coding sequence is TGCAGTGCTAGTCGCCCGACTAGCGGAACCTACGAGCAGTACTTC. Protein: CSASRPTSGTYEQYF.

The rearrangement links TRBV15 to TRBJ2-5; weak D call: TRBD1 (6 bases). This CDR3 contains 14 residues. Trimming shortened V by 8 bases and J by 5 bases, and 18 bases separated the two germline ends. Germline loops: CDR1 LNHNV, CDR2 YYDKDF (reference sequence). The CDR3 here is CATASYGGGETQYF. For the CDR3, the DNA is TGTGCCACCGCTAGTTATGGGGGCGGGGAGACCCAGTACTTC.

V and J are TRBV10-3 and TRBJ2-1; maybe TRBD1 (5 bases). Germline-derived CDR1 and CDR2 are ENHRY and SYGVKD. V lost 10 bases to trimming and J lost 0 bases, with 13 bases between them. The CDR3 is made up of 14 amino acids. CDR3 region: CATRATGSYNEQFF. The CDR3 nucleotides read TGTGCCACAAGGGCTACAGGCTCCTACAATGAGCAGTTCTTC.